The source of this T cell receptor beta chain is a study of cytomegalovirus exposure and HLA in healthy donors. Study at large: From 150 million to 200 million T cells, an earlier analysis saw 100 million to 140 million unique TCR beta sequences.

Findings and limits, study-wide: Most of the TCR beta V segments (in an earlier analysis) were productive either about 87% or about 30% of the time.

In regard to this clone: Its specificity is not known.

V was trimmed by 4 bases and J by 0 bases, leaving 14 bases between them. Germline V lookup: CDR1 SGHKS, CDR2 YYEKEE (reference sequence). The CDR3 is 16 amino acids. PCR was performed using 60 Vbeta and 13 Jbeta primers. Sequencing used immunoSEQ multiplex PCR; TCRdb keeps in-frame clones, though not all of them. Of some 120,000 clones in the sample, more than 60% were seen once. Material: PBMCs. This receptor was taken from a middle-aged woman in good health and CMV-seropositive. V gene TRBV5-5 combines with J gene TRBJ1-5; D uncertain. The CDR3 loop is CASSRTPSDSNQPQHF. The CDR3 DNA reads TGTGCCAGCAGCCGCACCCCCTCAGATAGCAATCAGCCCCAGCATTTT.